This T cell receptor (beta chain) originates from a study of cytotoxic CD8 clonotypes in ibrutinib-treated CLL. This CDR3 comprises 14 residues. Germline loops: CDR1 WNHNN, CDR2 SYGVQD (reference sequence). The V end was cut by 6 bases, the J end by 2 bases, with 11 bases between. Method: immunoSEQ multiplex PCR; TCRdb's copy keeps in-frame clones and lacks some. The repertoire holds a few hundred thousand clones, with about three quarters as singletons. The V gene is TRBV10-1, the J gene TRBJ2-4, with D possibly being TRBD2 (6 bases). The TCR was taken from a human donor with chronic lymphocytic leukemia. The sequences come from PBMCs, collected after 24 months of ibrutinib treatment. The CDR3 spells CASSFGGTKNIQYF. The CDR3 DNA follows: TGCGCCAGCAGCTTCGGGGGAACCAAAAACATTCAGTACTTC.